This passage covers 24 T cell receptor beta chains from one sample sequenced in a study of OX40 agonist ivuxolimab in advanced cancers. The repertoire was sequenced with immunoSEQ multiplex PCR; TCRdb's copy has only in-frame clones and lacks some. This sample has about 64,000 clones, with around 80% found just once. The sample here was CD4+ or CD8+ T cells sorted from blood, taken in a trial of the OX40 agonist ivuxolimab. These receptors originate from an adult with an advanced solid tumor such as melanoma, head and neck, liver or kidney cancer.

The chain combines TRBV9 with TRBJ1-1, with a weak D call TRBD1 (6 bases). The germline CDR1 and CDR2 sequences are SGDLS and YYNGEE. The CDR3 spans 14 residues. V was trimmed by 5 bases and J by 4 bases, leaving 15 bases between them. The CDR3 coding sequence is TGTGCCAGCAGGGGCGGGCAAGGGGGCACTGAAGCTTTCTTT. This gives the protein CASRGGQGGTEAFF.

This rearrangement joins TRBV5-1 to TRBJ2-1; 9 nucleotides agree with TRBD2. Per germline, CDR1 SGHRS and CDR2 YFSETQ. The CDR3 has 12 amino acids. After removal of 1 base from V and 13 bases from J, the junction contained 3 bases not matched to a gene. CDR3 coding DNA: TGCGCCAGCAGCTTGTTAGCGGGGGCCCAGTTCTTC. Translating it yields CASSLLAGAQFF.

V gene TRBV9 combines with J gene TRBJ2-5; D may be TRBD2 (6 bases). The end of the DNA is better explained by TRBJ2-7, so the J call may be wrong. This CDR3 comprises 14 residues. Germline lookup yields CDR1 SGDLS and CDR2 YYNGEE. The CDR3 loop reads CASSVFGGSYEQYF. The CDR3 DNA sequence: TGTGCCAGCAGCGTATTCGGGGGATCCTACGAGCAGTACTTC.

This chain uses TRBV10-3 with TRBJ1-1; 9 bases fit TRBD1. Trimming cost V 4 bases and J 4 bases; bases outside gene matches: 10. Per germline, CDR1 ENHRY and CDR2 SYGVKD. The CDR3 runs to 16 residues. CDR3 residues: CAISGPGTGPVTEAFF. For the CDR3, the DNA is TGTGCCATCAGTGGTCCCGGGACAGGGCCGGTCACTGAAGCTTTCTTT.

This chain uses TRBV9 with TRBJ2-1; 8 nucleotides line up with TRBD2. The V segment lost 3 bases and the J segment 0 bases; nucleotides outside the gene matches: 2. The CDR3 length is 15 residues. CDR1 is SGDLS, CDR2 YYNGEE, per germline. CDR3 sequence reads: CASSAGLDSYNEQFF. Here the CDR3 DNA reads TGTGCCAGCAGCGCGGGACTAGACTCCTACAATGAGCAGTTCTTC.

This rearrangement joins TRBV6-6 to TRBJ1-2; D remains ambiguous. The V end lost 7 bases, the J end lost 3 bases, and 21 bases lay between the germline ends. Per germline, CDR1 MNHNY and CDR2 SVGAGI (reference sequence). This CDR3 has 16 amino acids. CDR3 amino acids: CASIFGRDLGHYGYTF. CDR3 nucleotide sequence: TGTGCCAGCATATTTGGCCGCGACCTTGGCCACTATGGCTACACCTTC.

The chain recombines TRBV6-5 with TRBJ2-7, with unresolved D. Per germline, CDR1 MNHEY and CDR2 SVGAGI. This CDR3 is 12 amino acids long. The V and J ends lost 6 bases and 4 bases respectively, with 10 bases between them. The CDR3 region is CASSQSGYEQYF. CDR3 nucleotides: TGTGCCAGCAGCCAAAGTGGGTACGAGCAGTACTTC.

This clone appeared once. The V call is TRBV28, the J call TRBJ1-2, with D uncertain. Germline V gene sequence: CDR1 MDHEN, CDR2 SYDVKM. Deletions cut 1 base from V and 8 bases from J, with 11 bases between. This CDR3 comprises 13 residues. The CDR3 DNA follows: TGTGCCAGCAGTTTATTACCGGGGATAGGCTACACCTTC. This translates into CASSLLPGIGYTF.

The V call is TRBV7-9, the J call TRBJ1-2; tentatively, D is TRBD1 (5 bases). Germline CDR1 SEHNR, CDR2 FQNEAQ (reference sequence). V was shortened by 1 base and J by 2 bases, with 8 bases between the two germline ends. This CDR3 region has 14 residues. CDR3 sequence (DNA): TGTGCCAGCAGCTTAGGGGACTCCAACTATGGCTACACCTTC. Protein product: CASSLGDSNYGYTF.

This clone was observed a few times. This chain joins TRBV4-1 and TRBJ1-2; D is undetermined. Germline V gene sequence: CDR1 MGHRA, CDR2 YSYEKL. V lost 0 bases, J lost 3 bases, and 11 bases lay in between. The CDR3 is 15 residues long. The DNA of the CDR3 is TGCGCCAGCAGCCAAGAGATTGGGCAGCACTATGGCTACACCTTC. Amino acid sequence: CASSQEIGQHYGYTF.

V usage is TRBV9 and J usage is TRBJ2-1, with a possible D match to TRBD2 (7 bases). This CDR3 has 13 residues. V lost 4 bases and J 12 bases, leaving 17 bases between the germline ends. Germline CDR1 reads SGDLS; CDR2 reads YYNGEE. The CDR3 nucleotides are TGTGCCAGCAGCTACCGGGGGGCCCGATTGCAGTTCTTC. Its translation is CASSYRGARLQFF.

The chain couples TRBV18 to TRBJ2-7; 9 nucleotides agree with TRBD1. The CDR3 spans 14 residues. Germline V gives CDR1 KGHSH, CDR2 LQKENI. V was clipped by 3 bases and J by 5 bases; unmatched bases: 5. The CDR3 reads CASSPGQGSDEQYF. The DNA of the CDR3 is TGTGCCAGCTCACCGGGACAGGGTTCCGACGAGCAGTACTTC.

A note on this clone: Other DNA sequences in the sample encode the same CDR3. The genes are TRBV19 and TRBJ2-1, with 7 bases fitting TRBD2. This CDR3 comprises 14 residues. Germline V gene sequence: CDR1 LNHDA, CDR2 SQIVND (reference sequence). After removal of 4 bases from V and 1 base from J, the junction contained 1 base not matched to a gene. The CDR3 is CASSSGGSYNEQFF. The CDR3 DNA is TGTGCCAGTAGTAGCGGGGGTTCCTACAATGAGCAGTTCTTC.

This chain links TRBV4-2 with TRBJ2-1; D tentatively reads TRBD1 or TRBD2 (5 bases each). CDR1 and CDR2 (germline): LGHNA, YNFKEQ. This CDR3 is built from 14 residues. With 2 bases removed from V and 7 bases from J, the gap between germline ends came to 12 bases. Here the CDR3 DNA reads TGTGCCAGCAGCCAAAGGGACGGGAAAAATGAGCAGTTCTTC. Its protein product is CASSQRDGKNEQFF.

The J gene is TRBJ2-5, the V gene TRBV5-1; the D gene could be TRBD1 or TRBD2 (5 bases each). The V end was cut by 3 bases, the J end by 5 bases, with 14 bases between. Germline loops: CDR1 SGHRS, CDR2 YFSETQ. This CDR3 has 14 residues. The CDR3 DNA sequence: TGCGCCAGCAGCTACCAGGGCAGGGAGGAGACCCAGTACTTC. Protein sequence: CASSYQGREETQYF.

The chain uses TRBV19 and TRBJ1-3; D possibly corresponds to TRBD1 (5 bases). This CDR3 is built from 15 residues. Trimming removed 8 bases from V and 0 bases from J, with 14 bases in between. Germline V gene lookup returns CDR1 LNHDA and CDR2 SQIVND (reference sequence). In DNA form, the CDR3 reads TGTGCCAGTCACCGGACATGGGGCTCTGGAAACACCATATATTTT. Protein product: CASHRTWGSGNTIYF.

This clone was seen at least ten times. This rearrangement joins TRBV6-4 to TRBJ1-6, with D perhaps matching TRBD1 (5 bases). Trimming removed 2 bases at V and 8 bases at J, with 7 bases between. The V gene's germline CDR1 is MRHNA and CDR2 SNTAGT. The CDR3 loop spans 13 amino acids. This CDR3 reads CASSDRDDSPLHF. The CDR3 DNA is TGTGCCAGCAGTGACAGGGACGATTCACCCCTCCACTTT.

The chain joins TRBV9 to TRBJ1-2, with a weak D call TRBD1 (5 bases). CDR3 size: 15 residues. Germline CDR1 SGDLS, CDR2 YYNGEE. V was cut by 0 bases and J by 8 bases, with 17 bases left in between. As DNA, the CDR3 is TGTGCCAGCAGCGTAGAGTGGAGGGGCTTGGAGGGCTACACCTTC. Protein product: CASSVEWRGLEGYTF.

The rearrangement uses TRBV2 and TRBJ1-2, with D possibly TRBD1 on 6 matching bases. This CDR3 has 16 residues. Germline V lookup: CDR1 SNHLY, CDR2 FYNNEI. V was shortened by 2 bases and J by 8 bases, with 21 bases between the two germline ends. The CDR3: CASSEPRNRVGGGYTF. The CDR3 region has the DNA TGTGCCAGCAGTGAACCACGGAACAGGGTAGGCGGGGGCTACACCTTC.

The V and J genes are TRBV28 and TRBJ2-7, with TRBD1 matching 9 bases. This CDR3 is built from 13 residues. With V trimmed by 6 bases and J by 4 bases, 4 bases remained unmatched. From germline, CDR1 is MDHEN and CDR2 SYDVKM. The CDR3 DNA follows: TGTGCCAGCAGAAGGACAGGGGTGTACGAGCAGTACTTC. This encodes CASRRTGVYEQYF. Full variable domain (outside the CDR3, taken from reference TRBV28 and TRBJ2-7): DVKVTQSSRYLVKRTGEKVFLECVQDMDHENMFWYRQDPGLGLRLIYFSYDVKMKEKGDIPEGYSVSREKKERFSLILESASTNQTSMYLCASRRTGVYEQYFGPGTRLTVT.

This clone was detected once. The rearrangement joins TRBV9 to TRBJ1-2; 10 positions agree with TRBD1. CDR3 length: 16 amino acids. The germline CDR1 and CDR2 sequences are SGDLS and YYNGEE. Trimming cost V 0 bases and J 0 bases; bases outside gene matches: 2. The DNA for the CDR3 is TGTGCCAGCAGCGTAGGCGGACAGGGGGCTAACTATGGCTACACCTTC. Translation gives CASSVGGQGANYGYTF.

This chain links TRBV15 with TRBJ1-1, with D possibly TRBD1 on 6 matching bases. V lost 0 bases and J lost 11, with 13 bases in between. CDR3 length: 13 amino acids. CDR1 LNHNV and CDR2 YYDKDF come from the germline V gene (reference sequence). CDR3 nucleotides: TGTGCCACCAGCAGAGATCCAGGGGCTGTGGCTTTCTTT. Protein product: CATSRDPGAVAFF.

This sequence joins TRBV7-2 and TRBJ2-1; 9 bases map to TRBD2. The CDR3 covers 16 residues. From germline, CDR1 is SGHTA and CDR2 FQGNSA. V trimming: 0 bases; J trimming: 4 bases; junction bases outside the gene matches: 4. This CDR3 is CASSLAYSGRYNEQFF. The CDR3 bases are TGTGCCAGCAGCTTAGCGTACAGCGGGAGGTACAATGAGCAGTTCTTC.

This rearrangement joins TRBV15 to TRBJ2-3, with D maybe TRBD2 (5 bases). The V end was cut by 0 bases, the J end by 2 bases, with 9 bases between. The germline V gene encodes CDR1 LNHNV and CDR2 YYDKDF (reference sequence). This CDR3 contains 15 residues. The CDR3 region has the DNA TGTGCCACCAGCAGAGATCGACTAATCACAGATACGCAGTATTTT. It codes for CATSRDRLITDTQYF.